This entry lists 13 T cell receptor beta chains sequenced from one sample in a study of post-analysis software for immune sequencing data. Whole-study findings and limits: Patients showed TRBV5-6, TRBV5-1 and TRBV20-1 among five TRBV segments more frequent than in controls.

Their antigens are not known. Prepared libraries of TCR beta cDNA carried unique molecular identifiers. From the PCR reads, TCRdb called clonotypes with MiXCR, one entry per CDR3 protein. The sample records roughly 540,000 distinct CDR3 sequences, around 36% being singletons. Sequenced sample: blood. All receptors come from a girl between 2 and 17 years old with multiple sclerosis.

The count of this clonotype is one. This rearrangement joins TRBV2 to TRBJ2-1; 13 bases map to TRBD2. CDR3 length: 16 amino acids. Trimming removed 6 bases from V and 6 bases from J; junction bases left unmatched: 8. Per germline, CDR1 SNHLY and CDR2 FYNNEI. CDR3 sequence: CASRVTSGGARNEQFF. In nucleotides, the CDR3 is TGTGCCAGCAGGGTTACTAGCGGGGGGGCCCGCAATGAGCAGTTCTTC.

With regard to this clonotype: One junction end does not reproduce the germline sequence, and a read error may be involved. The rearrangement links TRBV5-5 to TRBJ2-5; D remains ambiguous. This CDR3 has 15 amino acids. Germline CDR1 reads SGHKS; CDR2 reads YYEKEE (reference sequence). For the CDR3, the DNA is TGTGCCGGCAGCTTGGGGATAGAGCCCCAAGAGACCCAGTACTTC. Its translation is CAGSLGIEPQETQYF.

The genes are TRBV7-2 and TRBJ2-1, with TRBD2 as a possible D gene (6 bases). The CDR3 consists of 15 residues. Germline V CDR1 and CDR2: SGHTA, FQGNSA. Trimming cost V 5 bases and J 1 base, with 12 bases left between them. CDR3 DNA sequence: TGTGCCAGCAGCCCGTACCGGGAGTCCTACAATGAGCAGTTCTTC. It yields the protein CASSPYRESYNEQFF.

The CDR3 region has the DNA TGTGCCATCAGTGCGACGGAGACAGATACGCAGTATTTT. As protein: CAISATETDTQYF. This chain joins TRBV10-3 and TRBJ2-3, with D unclear. V was shortened by 4 bases and J by 3 bases, with 8 bases between the two germline ends. Germline CDR1 ENHRY, CDR2 SYGVKD. The CDR3 sequence is 13 residues long.

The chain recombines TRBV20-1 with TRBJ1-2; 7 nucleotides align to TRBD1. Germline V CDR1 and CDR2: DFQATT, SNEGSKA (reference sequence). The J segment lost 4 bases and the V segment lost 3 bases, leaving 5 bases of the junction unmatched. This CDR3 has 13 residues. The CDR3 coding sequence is TGCAGTGCTAGGGTGACAGGGACCTATGGCTACACCTTC. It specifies CSARVTGTYGYTF.

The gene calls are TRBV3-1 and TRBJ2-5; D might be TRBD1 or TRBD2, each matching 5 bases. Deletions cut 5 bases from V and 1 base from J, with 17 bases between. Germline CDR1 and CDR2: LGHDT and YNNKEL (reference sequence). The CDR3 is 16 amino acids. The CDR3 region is CASSAHQGRSQETQYF. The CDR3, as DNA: TGTGCCAGCAGCGCCCACCAGGGACGGAGCCAAGAGACCCAGTACTTC.

This CDR3 is CASRLGRRETQYF. CDR3 nucleotide sequence: TGTGCCAGCAGGCTAGGAAGGCGAGAGACCCAGTACTTC. The genes are TRBV6-1 and TRBJ2-7; D is unresolved. The J call may be faulty, since TRBJ2-5 better matches the DNA end. CDR1 is MNHNS, CDR2 SASEGT, per germline. The CDR3 has 13 residues.

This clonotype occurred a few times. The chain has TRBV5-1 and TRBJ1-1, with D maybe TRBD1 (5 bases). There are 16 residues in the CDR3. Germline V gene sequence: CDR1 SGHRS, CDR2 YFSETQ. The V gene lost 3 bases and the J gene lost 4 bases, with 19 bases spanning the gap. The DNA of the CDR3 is TGCGCCAGCAGCTCGGGACTCCTGCCTAAGGGCACTGAAGCTTTCTTT. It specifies CASSSGLLPKGTEAFF. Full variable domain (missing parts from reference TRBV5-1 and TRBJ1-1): KAGVTQTPRYLIKTRGQQVTLSCSPISGHRSVSWYQQTPGQGLQFLFEYFSETQRNKGNFPGRFSGRQFSNSRSEMNVSTLELGDSALYLCASSSGLLPKGTEAFFGQGTRLTVV.

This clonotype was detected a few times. In DNA, the CDR3 is TGTGCCACCGGCCGTCGGACGTCCCCCAATGAGCAGTTCTTC. Protein sequence: CATGRRTSPNEQFF. The rearrangement links TRBV24-1 to TRBJ2-1; no clear D gene. V was cut by 9 bases and J by 6 bases, with 17 bases left in between. Germline-derived CDR1 and CDR2 are KGHDR and SFDVKD. CDR3 length: 14 residues.

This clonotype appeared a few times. DNA of the CDR3: TGTGCCAGCAGCTTAACTGGACAGGGGAATCAGCCCCAGCATTTT. It codes for CASSLTGQGNQPQHF. V is TRBV7-9 and J is TRBJ1-5, with TRBD1 identical over 9 bases. The CDR3 has 15 amino acids. The germline gives CDR1 SEHNR, CDR2 FQNEAQ (reference sequence). V lost 2 bases, J lost 4 bases, and 3 bases stayed unmatched.

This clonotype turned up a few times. The CDR3 nucleotides are TGCGCCAGCAGCCAAGATCCGGCATCGGACACTGAAGCTTTCTTT. It encodes CASSQDPASDTEAFF. The V gene is TRBV4-1, the J gene TRBJ1-1; D ambiguous. Germline-derived CDR1 and CDR2 are MGHRA and YSYEKL. The CDR3 runs to 15 residues. V lost 0 bases and J lost 3, with 11 bases in between.

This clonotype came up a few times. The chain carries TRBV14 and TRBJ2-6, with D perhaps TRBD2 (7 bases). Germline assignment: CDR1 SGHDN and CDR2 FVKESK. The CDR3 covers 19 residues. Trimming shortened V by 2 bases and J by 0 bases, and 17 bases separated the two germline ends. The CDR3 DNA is TGTGCCAGCAGCCAACCCGCGGGGGCTCCCTCCTCTGGGGCCAACGTCCTGACTTTC. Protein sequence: CASSQPAGAPSSGANVLTF.

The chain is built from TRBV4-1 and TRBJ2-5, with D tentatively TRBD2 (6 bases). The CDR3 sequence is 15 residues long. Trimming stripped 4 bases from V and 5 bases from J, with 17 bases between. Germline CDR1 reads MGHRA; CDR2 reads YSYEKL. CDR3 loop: CASSLAELALETQYF. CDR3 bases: TGCGCCAGCAGCCTCGCGGAGCTAGCGCTGGAGACCCAGTACTTC.